These T cell receptor beta chains were read from a single sample in a study of blood T cell repertoires in COVID-19. The assay was immunoSEQ multiplex PCR, and TCRdb's table has in-frame clones only and misses some. The sample records around 150,000 clones, roughly four fifths being singletons. The sample comprised peripheral blood. All receptors derive from a woman aged 45-65 years with active or convalescent COVID-19. CDR3s include the opening cysteine and the closing phenylalanine or tryptophan. Each record gives: D gene, J gene, V gene, clone size, CDR3 DNA, CDR3 protein. The D gene is left open where the match is weak. Not every row has a clone size; where given, it reads once, few, many or a size class.

.,TRBJ1-5,TRBV30,.,TGTGCCTGGAGTGTTGGCAGGGATCAGCCCCAGCATTTT,CAWSVGRDQPQHF
.,TRBJ1-5,TRBV28,.,TGTGCCAGCAGTAACCAGGGGAATAGCAATCAGCCCCAGCATTTT,CASSNQGNSNQPQHF
TRBD1,TRBJ1-2,TRBV25-1,few,TGTGCCAGCAGGACCGGGACAGGGATCGGCTACACCTTC,CASRTGTGIGYTF
.,TRBJ2-1,TRBV29-1,.,TGCAGCGCGATTCCCCGGGACTGGGACTACAATGAGCAGTTCTTC,CSAIPRDWDYNEQFF
.,TRBJ2-3,TRBV4-1,.,TGCGCCAGCAGCCTCCTCGAGGTCACAGATACGCAGTATTTT,CASSLLEVTDTQYF
.,TRBJ1-2,TRBV6-5,.,TGTGCCAGCAGTCCCATCTATGGCTACACCTTC,CASSPIYGYTF
TRBD1,TRBJ2-5,TRBV5-8,.,TGTGCCAGCAGCCCCCGACAGGGACCGGCCTCCCCTATGACCCAGTACTTC,CASSPRQGPASPMTQYF
.,TRBJ1-2,TRBV3-1/TRBV3-2,.,TGTGCCAGCAGCCAGGGAGGGGTTGGCTACACCTTC,CASSQGGVGYTF
TRBD1,TRBJ1-1,TRBV27,.,TGTGCCAGCAAGCCGTTGGTAGGGGGCGAGAATGCTTTCTTT,CASKPLVGGENAFF
.,TRBJ2-7,TRBV6-1,.,TGTGCCAGCAGTGAAAATTTTCAGGGTGGGTACGAGCAGTACTTC,CASSENFQGGYEQYF
.,TRBJ1-5,TRBV6-5,.,TGTGCCAGCAGCGACAGTAATCAGCCCCAGCATTTT,CASSDSNQPQHF
TRBD1,TRBJ2-3,TRBV6-5,.,TGTGCCAGCAGGGACAGGGGGTCATACACAGATACGCAGTATTTT,CASRDRGSYTDTQYF
TRBD2,TRBJ2-1,TRBV11-2,.,TGTGCCAGCAGCTTAGTTACCGGGACTAGCGGGGGCGGGGAGCAGTTCTTC,CASSLVTGTSGGGEQFF
TRBD2,TRBJ2-2,TRBV7-6,.,TGTGCCAGCAGCACCCTAGCGGGGGACCCCACCGGGGAGCTGTTTTTT,CASSTLAGDPTGELFF
TRBD1,TRBJ1-1,TRBV6-2/TRBV6-3,.,TGTGCCAGCAGTTACCGTGGACAGGGTCGGACTGAAGCTTTCTTT,CASSYRGQGRTEAFF
TRBD1,TRBJ2-2,TRBV9,.,TGTGCCAGCAGCTCGAGGGGACAGGGGACCGGGGAGCTGTTTTTT,CASSSRGQGTGELFF
TRBD1,TRBJ1-4,TRBV10-1,.,TGCGCCAGCAGTGAGTCGAGGGGGACAGCGGCAACAACTAATGAAAAACTGTTTTTT,CASSESRGTAATTNEKLFF
TRBD2,TRBJ2-2,TRBV5-1,.,TGCGCCAGCAGCGAGACTAGCTTCACCGGGGAGCTGTTTTTT,CASSETSFTGELFF
.,TRBJ2-7,TRBV7-9,.,TGTGCCAGCAGCTTAGGTTTGAGAACAGCTCCCCACGAGCAGTACTTC,CASSLGLRTAPHEQYF
TRBD2,TRBJ2-3,TRBV27,.,TGTGCCAGCAGTTCACTAGCGGGGTACGCAGATACGCAGTATTTT,CASSSLAGYADTQYF
.,TRBJ2-3,TRBV4-3,.,TGCGCCAGCAGCCAAGACTGGGACTCCTGGGAGACGCAGTATTTT,CASSQDWDSWETQYF
.,TRBJ1-5,TRBV7-8,once,TGTGCCAGCAGCTTAGGAACAGGGCAGCCCCAGCATTTT,CASSLGTGQPQHF
.,TRBJ1-3,TRBV5-1,few,TGCGCCAGCAGCTTGGTTGGGGGGAGATCGGGTGGAAACACCATATATTTT,CASSLVGGRSGGNTIYF
TRBD2,TRBJ2-3,TRBV15,.,TGTGCCACCAGCAGAGATGTAGCGGGGGCCACAGATACGCAGTATTTT,CATSRDVAGATDTQYF
TRBD1,TRBJ2-1,TRBV5-6,.,TGTGCCAGCAGCCGGGACAGGGGATGGGAGCAGTTCTTC,CASSRDRGWEQFF
.,TRBJ2-5,TRBV9,.,TGTGCCAGTCCCTTAGGGGAAAGGACCCAGTACTTC,CASPLGERTQYF
.,TRBJ1-2,TRBV19,.,TGTGCCAGTAGTACGACAGGTTCCCCAAACTATGGCTACACCTTC,CASSTTGSPNYGYTF
TRBD1,TRBJ1-2,TRBV28,.,TGTGCCAGCAGTGAAACCGGGACAGGGAACTATGGCTACACCTTC,CASSETGTGNYGYTF
TRBD1,TRBJ1-5,TRBV18,.,TGTGCCAGCTCGCCAATCAAGATAGACAGGGGGCGATATCAGCCCCAGCATTTT,CASSPIKIDRGRYQPQHF
TRBD2,TRBJ2-7,TRBV4-2,few,TGTGCCAGCAGCCAAGAGAGGACTAGCTCCTACGAGCAGTACTTC,CASSQERTSSYEQYF
TRBD2,TRBJ2-1,TRBV19,few,TGTGCCAGTAGCGTTACTAGCGGGGGGTATAATGAGCAGTTCTTC,CASSVTSGGYNEQFF
TRBD1,TRBJ2-5,TRBV6-5,.,TGTGCCAGCAGTCCGTCCGGGACAGAACAAGAGACCCAGTACTTC,CASSPSGTEQETQYF